A single sample is the source of the 18 T cell receptor beta chains below, sequenced in a study of shared clonotypes between healthy human individuals. Sequenced by immunoSEQ multiplex PCR; TCRdb stores in-frame clones only, minus some. This table holds 2 million to 2.5 million clones, approximately 93% found once. The sequencing sample was made of naive CD4+ T cells from PBMCs. This sample's subset: CD45RA+ positively selected. All receptors derive from a man between 18 and 29 years old in good health. Some clones in this sample may be carry-over from other donors' samples.

This clone appeared a single time. V usage is TRBV28 and J usage is TRBJ1-5; a weak D match, TRBD1 (5 bases). The CDR3 has 16 amino acids. The germline V and J ends were trimmed by 3 bases and 3 bases, with 15 bases remaining between them. Germline V gene data show CDR1 as MDHEN and CDR2 as SYDVKM. The CDR3 here is CASSLSRGTLNQPQHF. CDR3 sequence (DNA): TGTGCCAGCAGTTTGTCCCGGGGGACTCTCAATCAGCCCCAGCATTTT.

This chain joins TRBV2 and TRBJ2-3; 9 nucleotides line up with TRBD1. CDR1 SNHLY and CDR2 FYNNEI come from the germline V gene. This CDR3 is 14 amino acids long. J lost 4 bases, V lost 6 bases, and 5 bases had no gene match. The CDR3 sequence: CASSKQGAADTQYF. The CDR3 DNA follows: TGTGCCAGCAGCAAACAGGGGGCAGCAGATACGCAGTATTTT. Supplemented by reference TRBV2 and TRBJ2-3, the full variable domain reads EPEVTQTPSHQVTQMGQEVILRCVPISNHLYFYWYRQILGQKVEFLVSFYNNEISEKSEIFDDQFSVERPDGSNFTLKIRSTKLEDSAMYFCASSKQGAADTQYFGPGTRLTVL.

This clone has only one observation. V and J are TRBV9 and TRBJ2-1; a possible D gene is TRBD2 (6 bases). The CDR3 is made up of 16 amino acids. V was clipped by 4 bases and J by 3 bases, with 17 bases between them. Germline V gives CDR1 SGDLS, CDR2 YYNGEE. The CDR3 coding sequence is TGTGCCAGCAGCCCGAGGGGTAGCGGAGACTACAATGAGCAGTTCTTC. The encoded protein is CASSPRGSGDYNEQFF.

The J gene is TRBJ1-2, the V gene TRBV5-4, with 10 bases aligning to TRBD1. The CDR3 is made up of 13 amino acids. The trim removed 4 bases at V and 8 bases at J, leaving 5 bases unmatched. The germline gives CDR1 SGHNT, CDR2 YYREEE (reference sequence). The CDR3 DNA reads as TGTGCCAGCAGCACCGGGACAGGGGTCGGCTACACCTTC. Translation gives CASSTGTGVGYTF.

The chain employs TRBV14 and TRBJ2-5; TRBD2 aligns across 8 bases. With V trimmed by 4 bases and J by 4 bases, 11 bases remained unmatched. CDR1 is SGHDN, CDR2 FVKESK, per germline. The CDR3 contains 16 residues. CDR3 sequence: CASSPPWRGAGETQYF. CDR3 coding DNA: TGTGCCAGCAGCCCCCCCTGGCGGGGGGCGGGAGAGACCCAGTACTTC.

This rearrangement joins TRBV9 to TRBJ1-2; D gene ambiguous. Germline-derived CDR1 and CDR2 are SGDLS and YYNGEE. The CDR3 runs to 14 residues. V lost 0 bases and J 2 bases, leaving 8 bases between the germline ends. CDR3 nucleotide sequence: TGTGCCAGCAGCGTAGTGTCAGAAAACTATGGCTACACCTTC. This translates into CASSVVSENYGYTF.

J is TRBJ2-4 and V is TRBV18; D might be TRBD2 (6 bases). V lost 1 base and J lost 0, with 10 bases in between. This CDR3 comprises 16 residues. CDR1 is KGHSH, CDR2 LQKENI, per germline. The chain's CDR3 is CASSPREALAKNIQYF. CDR3 bases: TGTGCCAGCTCACCACGGGAGGCCCTAGCCAAAAACATTCAGTACTTC.

The V gene is TRBV28, the J gene TRBJ2-5, with D unclear. The CDR3 has 14 residues. With 5 bases removed from V and 4 bases from J, the gap between germline ends came to 14 bases. The V gene's germline CDR1 is MDHEN and CDR2 SYDVKM. The CDR3 DNA sequence: TGTGCCAGCAGTCCACCTCGGCAGAGAGAGACCCAGTACTTC. Encoded protein: CASSPPRQRETQYF.

This chain uses TRBV6-1 with TRBJ2-4; TRBD1 aligns across 11 bases. The V gene's germline CDR1 is MNHNS and CDR2 SASEGT. The CDR3 is 13 amino acids. V was pared by 9 bases and J by 12 bases, with 10 bases of the junction left unmatched. The chain's CDR3 is CARSGQGALGQYF. In DNA, the CDR3 is TGTGCCAGATCCGGACAGGGGGCGCTAGGTCAGTACTTC.

The chain employs TRBV21-1 and TRBJ1-5; the table's D call of TRBD1 was not tested on the DNA. TRBV21-1 is a listed pseudogene. The CDR3 sequence is 17 residues long. The CDR3 nucleotides are TGTGCCAGCAGCAATCGGCAGGGTGAAGATGGCAATCAGCCCCAGCATTTT. It specifies CASSNRQGEDGNQPQHF.

The chain recombines TRBV6-6 with TRBJ2-3, with TRBD2 matching over 8 bases. Germline CDR1 MNHNY, CDR2 SVGAGI (reference sequence). The CDR3 is made up of 13 amino acids. V trimming: 8 bases; J trimming: 4 bases; junction bases outside the gene matches: 5. In DNA form, the CDR3 reads TGTGCCAGCCTCTCTAGCGGGCCAGATACGCAGTATTTT. This gives the protein CASLSSGPDTQYF.

The rearrangement uses TRBV6-5 and TRBJ2-5; unclear D gene. CDR1 MNHEY and CDR2 SVGAGI come from the germline V gene. The V end was cut by 8 bases, the J end by 1 base, with 8 bases between. This CDR3 spans 12 amino acids. The CDR3 sequence: CASSNLQETQYF. CDR3 nucleotides: TGTGCCAGCTCGAACCTCCAAGAGACCCAGTACTTC.

This chain uses TRBV21-1 with TRBJ2-7; TRBD1, as called in the table, went unchecked against the DNA. TRBV21-1 has pseudogene status. The CDR3 is made up of 13 amino acids. This CDR3 reads CAGRQGGTYEQYF. Written as DNA, the CDR3 is TGTGCCGGCCGACAGGGGGGAACCTACGAGCAGTACTTC.

This clone was recorded only once. The rearrangement joins TRBV9 to TRBJ2-7, with 9 bases aligning to TRBD1. The CDR3 extends over 15 amino acids. J lost 3 bases, V lost 3 bases, and 7 bases had no gene match. The germline V gene has CDR1 SGDLS and CDR2 YYNGEE. For the CDR3, the DNA is TGTGCCAGCAGCGCAGACAGGGGGGGAATCTACGAGCAGTACTTC. This translates into CASSADRGGIYEQYF.

CDR3 in amino acids: CASSSDRFNNYGYTF. CDR3 DNA: TGTGCCAGCAGTTCCGACAGATTCAATAACTATGGCTACACCTTC. The chain combines TRBV2 with TRBJ1-2; D is perhaps TRBD1 (5 bases). Germline V lookup: CDR1 SNHLY, CDR2 FYNNEI. With 5 bases removed from V and 1 base from J, the gap between germline ends came to 14 bases. This CDR3 is 15 amino acids long.

The rearrangement joins TRBV28 to TRBJ2-7; 7 nucleotides match TRBD2. The CDR3 contains 15 residues. With 8 bases clipped from V and 1 base from J, the junction kept 11 bases outside the gene matches. Germline V lookup: CDR1 MDHEN, CDR2 SYDVKM. The CDR3 DNA reads TGTGCCAGCTACGTTGGGGGGGGTAATTCCTACGAGCAGTACTTC. This translates into CASYVGGGNSYEQYF. Looking up the rest from reference TRBV28 and TRBJ2-7 gives the full variable domain: DVKVTQSSRYLVKRTGEKVFLECVQDMDHENMFWYRQDPGLGLRLIYFSYDVKMKEKGDIPEGYSVSREKKERFSLILESASTNQTSMYLCASYVGGGNSYEQYFGPGTRLTVT.

The chain has TRBV7-2 and TRBJ1-6; D gene ambiguous. This CDR3 is 12 amino acids long. V gave up 5 bases and J gave up 4 bases, with 3 bases separating them. Germline CDR1 and CDR2: SGHTA and FQGNSA. In DNA form, the CDR3 reads TGTGCCAGCAGCCCTTATAATTCACCCCTCCACTTT. Translated, it gives CASSPYNSPLHF.

The CDR3, as DNA: TGCGCCAGCAGTGAAGGGACTGGAGACACAGATACGCAGTATTTT. Amino acids: CASSEGTGDTDTQYF. The chain carries TRBV10-1 and TRBJ2-3, with a weak D call TRBD2 (6 bases). With 3 bases removed from V and 2 bases from J, the gap between germline ends came to 12 bases. From germline, CDR1 is WNHNN and CDR2 SYGVQD (reference sequence). The CDR3 length is 15 residues.